The sample holds many counts of the clone carrying this TCR beta chain. This entry is derived from a study of low-dose radiotherapy and immunotherapy resistance in tumors. Study summary: Intravenous nivolumab 240 mg every two weeks plus ipilimumab 1 mg/kg every six weeks was given to patients. Participants were given intravenous cyclophosphamide 200 mg/m2 every two weeks, one day before radiation and immunotherapy.

The CDR3 has 16 residues. Priming of first-strand cDNA relied on TRAV- and TRBV-specific primers (covering alpha and beta chains). The authors ran around 19 PCR cycles to amplify TCRs with a constant-region primer and V-primer adapter. In vitro transcription was used to amplify the isolated mRNA. TCRdb analysed the reads with MiXCR anew, one entry per CDR3 protein. The sample consists of tens of thousands of distinct CDR3 sequences, roughly 19% of them appearing once. This sample's time point: before trial treatment. Donors received a regimen that comprised nivolumab, ipilimumab, aspirin, low-dose cyclophosphamide and low-dose radiotherapy.

The receptor was derived from a male donor with prostate cancer. V and J are TRBV21-1 and TRBJ2-7. TRBV21-1 represents a pseudogene. Material: PBMCs, obtained before treatment. CDR3 loop: CASSKEPGRGDYEQYF. In DNA, the CDR3 is TGTGCCAGCAGCAAAGAACCAGGTCGGGGTGACTACGAGCAGTACTTC.